Below, 23 T cell receptor beta chains from the same sample are listed, as sequenced in a study of CD8+ T cells in alopecia areata. The sample's treatment: oral pan-JAK inhibitor, 5-10 mg twice daily. Sequencing used cDNA as its template, made by extracting RNA and reverse transcribing it. Clones were read by immunoSEQ multiplex PCR, and TCRdb kept only the in-frame ones, dropping some. The sample has 85,000 to 110,000 clones; approximately 90% are singletons. The sequencing used CD8+ T cells sorted from blood, collected at approximately week 30, from a patient treated with tofacitinib. The origin of the receptors is a human donor with alopecia areata.

The rearrangement uses TRBV18 and TRBJ2-3; D gene uncertain. V was cut by 2 bases and J by 0 bases, with 9 bases left in between. Germline V lookup: CDR1 KGHSH, CDR2 LQKENI. The CDR3 runs to 15 residues. The CDR3 here is CASSPVGTSTDTQYF. The CDR3 region has the DNA TGTGCCAGCTCACCAGTCGGTACTAGCACAGATACGCAGTATTTT.

The V and J genes are TRBV7-2 and TRBJ2-1, with a possible D match to TRBD2 (6 bases). The CDR3 loop spans 15 amino acids. Between the trimmed V and J ends, which lost 5 bases and 0 bases, there was a span of 11 bases. Germline CDR1 SGHTA, CDR2 FQGNSA. The CDR3 DNA sequence: TGTGCCAGCAGCCCGGGGAGGAGCTCCTACAATGAGCAGTTCTTC. It specifies CASSPGRSSYNEQFF.

The chain carries TRBV27 and TRBJ1-5; unclear D gene. The CDR3 has 13 amino acids. V lost 3 bases, J lost 6 bases, and 9 bases lay in between. Germline lookup yields CDR1 MNHEY and CDR2 SMNVEV (reference sequence). The CDR3 sequence: CASSFIGSQPQHF. Written as DNA, the CDR3 is TGTGCCAGCAGTTTCATCGGAAGTCAGCCCCAGCATTTT.

This clone appeared once. CDR3 sequence (DNA): TGTGCCAGCAGCTTAGCGGACAGGGGTGAAGCTTTCTTT. This sequence encodes CASSLADRGEAFF. The rearrangement uses TRBV7-6 and TRBJ1-1, with TRBD1 identical over 9 bases. Germline assignment: CDR1 SGHVS and CDR2 FNYEAQ. Trimming took 0 bases from V and 7 from J; bases not matched to a gene: 0. This CDR3 has 13 residues.

The chain combines TRBV4-1 with TRBJ2-1; D unresolved. CDR1 and CDR2 from the germline V gene are MGHRA and YSYEKL. V was pared by 1 base and J by 9 bases, with 13 bases between. This CDR3 is built from 14 residues. CDR3 bases: TGCGCCAGCAGCCAAGGACCCTCATATGGTGAGCAGTTCTTC. It is translated as CASSQGPSYGEQFF.

The chain links TRBV7-8 to TRBJ2-5; 8 bases agree with TRBD2. The length of the CDR3 is 17 residues. The germline gives CDR1 SGHVS, CDR2 FQNEAQ. Losses at the gene ends were 4 bases for V and 3 bases for J; bases not matched to a gene: 13. CDR3 sequence reads: CASSSLVGGEPKETQYF. The CDR3 DNA reads TGTGCCAGCAGCTCCCTCGTCGGGGGGGAACCAAAAGAGACCCAGTACTTC.

The genes are TRBV4-1 and TRBJ2-1, with 13 bases lining up with TRBD2. The CDR3 is 14 residues long. The germline V gene encodes CDR1 MGHRA and CDR2 YSYEKL. V was pared by 6 bases and J by 8 bases, with 4 bases of the junction left unmatched. The CDR3: CASRLAGGLDEQFF. The CDR3 DNA reads as TGCGCCAGCAGACTAGCGGGAGGGTTAGATGAGCAGTTCTTC.

CDR3 DNA sequence: TGTGCCAGCAGCCAACAAGAGACAGGGCCGAAAAACATTCAGTACTTC. Encoded protein: CASSQQETGPKNIQYF. This chain links TRBV7-8 with TRBJ2-4, with 7 bases aligning to TRBD1. The CDR3 length is 16 residues. Trimming at V came to 5 bases and at J to 4 bases, leaving 11 bases not matched to a gene. Germline CDR1 and CDR2: SGHVS and FQNEAQ.

The DNA of the CDR3 is TGCGCCAGCACCTCCGGGACTAGCGAATACAATGAGCAGTTCTTC. Its protein product is CASTSGTSEYNEQFF. The V gene is TRBV5-1, the J gene TRBJ2-1, with 10 bases lining up with TRBD2. With 6 bases clipped from V and 4 bases from J, the junction kept 7 bases outside the gene matches. Looked up from germline, CDR1 is SGHRS and CDR2 is YFSETQ. This CDR3 has 15 amino acids.

The chain combines TRBV5-1 with TRBJ2-1; TRBD2 aligns across 9 bases. The CDR3 consists of 18 residues. Germline V CDR1 and CDR2: SGHRS, YFSETQ. V was clipped by 4 bases and J by 3 bases; unmatched bases: 14. CDR3 nucleotide sequence: TGCGCCAGCAGCCCGAGGGCTAGCGGGACATCCTACTACAATGAGCAGTTCTTC. It encodes CASSPRASGTSYYNEQFF.

This clone was recorded once. The same CDR3 is also encoded by other DNA sequences in this sample. The chain links TRBV7-9 to TRBJ2-5, with no clear D. The DNA matches TRBJ2-7 better at its end, which makes the J call doubtful. The germline gives CDR1 SEHNR, CDR2 FQNEAQ (reference sequence). CDR3 size: 12 residues. CDR3: CASSLNPYEQYF. The CDR3, as DNA: TGTGCCAGCAGCTTAAACCCCTACGAGCAGTACTTC.

This chain connects TRBV4-2 to TRBJ2-6; tentative D call: TRBD1 (5 bases). Trimming removed 5 bases from V and 2 bases from J, with 22 bases in between. In germline, CDR1 is LGHNA, CDR2 YNFKEQ. CDR3 length equals 19 residues. This chain's CDR3 is CASSLAKGPPSTGANVLTF. CDR3 in DNA: TGTGCCAGCAGCTTGGCCAAGGGGCCTCCATCCACTGGGGCCAACGTCCTGACTTTC.

V usage is TRBV5-6 and J usage is TRBJ2-1, with D uncertain. The germline V gene has CDR1 SGHDT and CDR2 YYEEEE. The CDR3 covers 14 residues. V gave up 3 bases and J gave up 2 bases, with 9 bases separating them. This chain's CDR3 is CASSSIHAYNEQFF. The CDR3 DNA follows: TGTGCCAGCAGCTCCATCCATGCCTACAATGAGCAGTTCTTC.

This clone was recorded only once. This sequence joins TRBV5-4 and TRBJ2-7, with D uncertain. The CDR3 sequence is 11 residues long. The germline V gene encodes CDR1 SGHNT and CDR2 YYREEE (reference sequence). The V end lost 3 bases, the J end lost 0 bases, and 1 base lay between the germline ends. The CDR3 loop reads CASSSSYEQYF. The DNA for the CDR3 is TGTGCCAGCAGCTCCTCCTACGAGCAGTACTTC. Together with reference TRBV5-4 and TRBJ2-7, the CDR3 gives the full variable domain: ETGVTQSPTHLIKTRGQQVTLRCSSQSGHNTVSWYQQALGQGPQFIFQYYREEENGRGNFPPRFSGLQFPNYSSELNVNALELDDSALYLCASSSSYEQYFGPGTRLTVT.

The chain is built from TRBV29-1 and TRBJ2-2; D is uncertain. The germline CDR1 and CDR2 sequences are SQVTM and ANQGSEA. The V end was cut by 1 base, the J end by 1 base, with 4 bases between. CDR3 length: 13 amino acids. The CDR3 DNA reads as TGCAGCGTTGAAGTGGAGAACACCGGGGAGCTGTTTTTT. Translating it yields CSVEVENTGELFF.

The chain uses TRBV5-1 and TRBJ2-5, with TRBD2 identical over 14 bases. The CDR3 consists of 16 residues. Germline-derived CDR1 and CDR2 are SGHRS and YFSETQ. Germline trimming cut 1 base from V and 3 bases from J; bases unmatched to any gene: 2. The CDR3 spells CASSLWGLAGEETQYF. The CDR3 DNA reads as TGCGCCAGCAGCTTGTGGGGACTAGCGGGAGAAGAGACCCAGTACTTC.

As regards this clone: Other DNA sequences in this specimen translate into the identical CDR3. This chain links TRBV13 with TRBJ1-1, with D possibly being TRBD1 (5 bases). V lost 9 bases, J lost 3 bases, and 17 bases lay in between. Germline V gene sequence: CDR1 PRHDT, CDR2 FYEKMQ (reference sequence). The CDR3 contains 14 residues. The CDR3: CASSLGQGDTEAFF. CDR3 nucleotides: TGTGCCAGTAGCCTAGGCCAGGGTGACACTGAAGCTTTCTTT.

V is TRBV4-1 and J is TRBJ2-1; no reliable D call. This CDR3 contains 15 residues. Germline V gives CDR1 MGHRA, CDR2 YSYEKL. V shed 0 bases and J shed 2 bases, with 8 bases lying between them. CDR3 nucleotide sequence: TGCGCCAGCAGCCAAGATCTTAGACCCTACAATGAGCAGTTCTTC. Translated, it gives CASSQDLRPYNEQFF.

The genes are TRBV29-1 and TRBJ1-1; 8 bases line up with TRBD1. Trimming at V came to 7 bases and at J to 4 bases, leaving 14 bases not matched to a gene. The CDR3 extends over 15 amino acids. The germline V gene has CDR1 SQVTM and CDR2 ANQGSEA. The CDR3 nucleotides are TGCAGCGCCGTCGGACAGGGCCGGAGCAGCACTGAAGCTTTCTTT. Amino acids: CSAVGQGRSSTEAFF.

The chain has TRBV7-6 and TRBJ2-7, with D perhaps TRBD1 (5 bases). Trimming left V 2 bases short and J 4 bases short, with 12 bases between. The CDR3 has 14 residues. Germline CDR1 and CDR2: SGHVS and FNYEAQ. CDR3 protein: CASSLLDSSYEQYF. The DNA of the CDR3 is TGTGCCAGCAGCTTACTTGACAGTTCTTACGAGCAGTACTTC.

The chain joins TRBV28 to TRBJ2-3; D is ambiguous. Germline CDR1 MDHEN, CDR2 SYDVKM. CDR3 length: 18 amino acids. V was pared by 4 bases and J by 1 base, with 21 bases between. CDR3 sequence (DNA): TGTGCCAGCAGTTGGGTTATTATCGACCAGCGAGGCACAGATACGCAGTATTTT. This encodes CASSWVIIDQRGTDTQYF. Looking up the rest from reference TRBV28 and TRBJ2-3 gives the full variable domain: DVKVTQSSRYLVKRTGEKVFLECVQDMDHENMFWYRQDPGLGLRLIYFSYDVKMKEKGDIPEGYSVSREKKERFSLILESASTNQTSMYLCASSWVIIDQRGTDTQYFGPGTRLTVL.

This rearrangement joins TRBV5-1 to TRBJ1-2; no firm D call. Germline CDR1 is SGHRS and CDR2 is YFSETQ. Between the trimmed V and J ends, which lost 1 base and 0 bases, there was a span of 7 bases. This CDR3 spans 14 amino acids. The CDR3 loop is CASSLSQANYGYTF. CDR3 DNA: TGCGCCAGCAGCTTGAGTCAGGCTAACTATGGCTACACCTTC.

V and J are TRBV29-1 and TRBJ2-3, with D unresolved. This CDR3 spans 12 amino acids. Germline V gene data show CDR1 as SQVTM and CDR2 as ANQGSEA. The V end lost 8 bases, the J end lost 2 bases, and 11 bases lay between the germline ends. The CDR3 spells CSFSGPTDTQYF. CDR3 nucleotides: TGCAGCTTCTCCGGGCCCACAGATACGCAGTATTTT.